Listed here are 20 T cell receptor beta chains from one sample, sequenced in a study of blood T cell repertoires in COVID-19. Sequencing used immunoSEQ multiplex PCR; TCRdb keeps in-frame clones, though not all of them. The repertoire consists of approximately 220,000 clones, with nearly 90% occurring once and the leading ten covering around 4.2%. Sequenced material: PBMCs or T cells enriched from blood (not recorded which). These receptors were taken from a woman in her twenties or thirties with acute COVID-19.

This clone was counted only a few times. The gene calls are TRBV6-1 and TRBJ1-1; D is unresolved. CDR1 and CDR2 from the germline V gene are MNHNS and SASEGT. The CDR3 spans 14 residues. V lost 1 base to trimming and J lost 1 base, with 7 bases between them. CDR3 residues: CASSEGAENTEAFF. In DNA, the CDR3 is TGTGCCAGCAGTGAAGGCGCGGAGAACACTGAAGCTTTCTTT.

Worth noting for this clone: The sample contains more than one DNA sequence encoding this CDR3. The J gene is TRBJ1-1, the V gene TRBV5-1; D remains ambiguous. Trimming cost V 0 bases and J 2 bases, with 8 bases left between them. Germline CDR1 reads SGHRS; CDR2 reads YFSETQ. This CDR3 is 14 amino acids long. As DNA, the CDR3 is TGCGCCAGCAGCTTGGGACATCTTAACACTGAAGCTTTCTTT. Protein: CASSLGHLNTEAFF. Full variable domain (missing parts from reference TRBV5-1 and TRBJ1-1): KAGVTQTPRYLIKTRGQQVTLSCSPISGHRSVSWYQQTPGQGLQFLFEYFSETQRNKGNFPGRFSGRQFSNSRSEMNVSTLELGDSALYLCASSLGHLNTEAFFGQGTRLTVV.

This clone was recorded only once. CDR3 sequence reads: CASINRAGETQYF. The CDR3 DNA reads TGTGCCAGCATAAATAGGGCGGGAGAGACCCAGTACTTC. The chain is built from TRBV2 and TRBJ2-5, with D perhaps TRBD2 (5 bases). V dropped 7 bases and J dropped 4 bases, with 13 bases sitting between them. This CDR3 spans 13 amino acids. CDR1 and CDR2 (germline): SNHLY, FYNNEI.

CDR3 DNA: TGTGCCAGCAGACATGGACTGGGGATTAGCACAGATACGCAGTATTTT. Translated, it gives CASRHGLGISTDTQYF. The chain recombines TRBV2 with TRBJ2-3; a weak D match, TRBD2 (5 bases). Germline V gene lookup returns CDR1 SNHLY and CDR2 FYNNEI. This CDR3 comprises 16 residues. Trimming removed 6 bases at V and 0 bases at J, with 16 bases between.

The chain has TRBV5-4 and TRBJ2-1; TRBD2 agrees at 7 bases. CDR3 length: 15 amino acids. Germline assignment: CDR1 SGHNT and CDR2 YYREEE (reference sequence). The ends lost 3 bases at V and 5 bases at J; junction bases unmatched: 8. CDR3 sequence (DNA): TGTGCCAGCAGCTCATTCGGGGGGTCCGACAATGAGCAGTTCTTC. Translating it yields CASSSFGGSDNEQFF. The full variable domain, in which reference TRBV5-4 and TRBJ2-1 provide the parts outside the CDR3, is ETGVTQSPTHLIKTRGQQVTLRCSSQSGHNTVSWYQQALGQGPQFIFQYYREEENGRGNFPPRFSGLQFPNYSSELNVNALELDDSALYLCASSSFGGSDNEQFFGPGTRLTVL.

The CDR3 sequence is CASSIARGTVPYGYTF. The CDR3 coding sequence is TGTGCCAGTAGTATAGCTCGGGGGACAGTTCCGTATGGCTACACCTTC. The chain has TRBV19 and TRBJ1-2; 7 bases map to TRBD1. CDR3 size: 16 residues. V gave up 1 base and J gave up 5 bases; unmatched junction bases: 10. Germline V lookup: CDR1 LNHDA, CDR2 SQIVND (reference sequence).

The chain is built from TRBV7-9 and TRBJ1-6; 8 bases match TRBD1. The CDR3 has 17 amino acids. The germline gives CDR1 SEHNR, CDR2 FQNEAQ (reference sequence). The junction had 10 bases not matched to a gene; V was cut back by 5 bases and J by 4 bases. CDR3 nucleotide sequence: TGTGCCAGCAGCGAACAGGGGGGACCCGGGTATAATTCACCCCTCCACTTT. This translates into CASSEQGGPGYNSPLHF.

The rearrangement links TRBV27 to TRBJ1-1; D is uncertain. With 3 bases removed from V and 1 base from J, the gap between germline ends came to 6 bases. The CDR3 is 13 amino acids. From germline, CDR1 is MNHEY and CDR2 SMNVEV (reference sequence). Written as DNA, the CDR3 is TGTGCCAGCAGTTTGACTAGGAACACTGAAGCTTTCTTT. This sequence encodes CASSLTRNTEAFF.

The chain has TRBV27 and TRBJ1-2, with D perhaps TRBD1 (5 bases). The CDR3 is made up of 15 amino acids. In germline, CDR1 is MNHEY, CDR2 SMNVEV (reference sequence). Trimming removed 6 bases at V and 4 bases at J, with 18 bases between. The CDR3 is CASSSLVGGSYGYTF. CDR3 in DNA: TGTGCCAGCAGCTCCTTGGTGGGGGGATCCTATGGCTACACCTTC.

The chain combines TRBV5-1 with TRBJ2-7, with D perhaps TRBD1 (6 bases). The CDR3 runs 13 residues. Trimming shortened V by 4 bases and J by 6 bases, and 14 bases separated the two germline ends. CDR1 SGHRS and CDR2 YFSETQ come from the germline V gene. The DNA for the CDR3 is TGCGCCAGCAGCCAACCGACAGGTCCCGAGCAGTACTTC. Translating it yields CASSQPTGPEQYF.

The V gene is TRBV6-5, the J gene TRBJ2-2; 9 nucleotides match TRBD1. V trimming: 6 bases; J trimming: 5 bases; junction bases outside the gene matches: 4. The germline CDR1 and CDR2 sequences are MNHEY and SVGAGI. The CDR3 runs to 14 residues. CDR3 nucleotides: TGTGCCAGCAGCCGGGACAGGGAAACCGGGGAGCTGTTTTTT. Residues: CASSRDRETGELFF.

The CDR3 sequence: CASSTVTGPVGDTQYF. For the CDR3, the DNA is TGTGCCAGCAGCACTGTGACAGGGCCCGTCGGAGATACGCAGTATTTT. This chain joins TRBV5-4 and TRBJ2-3; TRBD1 matches at 7 bases. V dropped 4 bases and J dropped 5; count of bases not matched to a gene: 13. Germline CDR1 SGHNT, CDR2 YYREEE (reference sequence). The CDR3 extends over 16 amino acids. The full variable domain, its missing parts supplied by reference TRBV5-4 and TRBJ2-3, is ETGVTQSPTHLIKTRGQQVTLRCSSQSGHNTVSWYQQALGQGPQFIFQYYREEENGRGNFPPRFSGLQFPNYSSELNVNALELDDSALYLCASSTVTGPVGDTQYFGPGTRLTVL.

The V and J genes are TRBV28 and TRBJ2-5, with TRBD2 identical over 10 bases. CDR3 length: 16 residues. The V and J ends lost 5 bases and 2 bases, in that order; junction bases with no gene match: 8. Germline V gene sequence: CDR1 MDHEN, CDR2 SYDVKM. The CDR3 is CASSNLAGASQETQYF. Written as DNA, the CDR3 is TGTGCCAGCAGTAACCTAGCGGGAGCCTCACAAGAGACCCAGTACTTC.

The V gene is TRBV3-1 (or the pseudogene TRBV3-2), the J gene TRBJ1-6, with D uncertain. The CDR3 contains 12 residues. Germline V gives CDR1 LGHDT, CDR2 YNNKEL (reference sequence). The V and J ends lost 6 bases and 5 bases respectively, with 5 bases between them. CDR3 region: CASSTDNSPLHF. CDR3 bases: TGTGCCAGCAGTACAGATAATTCACCCCTCCACTTT.

This clone was counted only a few times. The chain combines TRBV29-1 with TRBJ1-2; D not certain. Germline-derived CDR1 and CDR2 are SQVTM and ANQGSEA. The CDR3 runs 12 residues. Trimming cost V 7 bases and J 1 base, with 10 bases left between them. The CDR3 region is CSAGQDNYGYTF. DNA of the CDR3: TGCAGCGCGGGCCAGGATAACTATGGCTACACCTTC.

The chain carries TRBV7-3 and TRBJ2-1, with a weak D call TRBD2 (5 bases). There are 14 residues in the CDR3. Per the germline V gene, CDR1 is SGHTA and CDR2 is FQGTGA. Trimming left V 5 bases short and J 8 bases short, with 16 bases between. In DNA, the CDR3 is TGTGCCAGCAGCCAACGACGGGGTCAGGATGAGCAGTTCTTC. It yields the protein CASSQRRGQDEQFF.

CDR3 nucleotides: TGTGCCAGCCCCAGGCCCCTCCCCCGGGGGGCCACTGAAGCTTTCTTT. Translation gives CASPRPLPRGATEAFF. J is TRBJ1-1 and V is TRBV2, with D possibly being TRBD1 (6 bases). Looked up from germline, CDR1 is SNHLY and CDR2 is FYNNEI. Trimming stripped 8 bases from V and 4 bases from J, with 23 bases between. This CDR3 has 16 residues.

This chain connects TRBV6-5 to TRBJ1-1; 7 bases are a match to TRBD1. The germline CDR1 and CDR2 sequences are MNHEY and SVGAGI. The V gene end was trimmed by 1 base and the J gene end by 6 bases; junction bases not matched to a gene: 8. CDR3 length: 15 residues. The CDR3 here is CASSYLGGSVPEAFF. CDR3 sequence (DNA): TGTGCCAGCAGTTACTTAGGGGGCAGTGTCCCTGAAGCTTTCTTT.

The rearrangement uses TRBV19 and TRBJ2-4; the D gene is possibly TRBD1 (6 bases). In germline, CDR1 is LNHDA, CDR2 SQIVND (reference sequence). CDR3 length: 13 amino acids. V shed 4 bases and J shed 7 bases, with 11 bases lying between them. The CDR3 here is CASSTQGANIQYF. Here the CDR3 DNA reads TGTGCCAGTAGTACACAGGGTGCGAACATTCAGTACTTC.

This chain uses TRBV3-1 (or the pseudogene TRBV3-2) with TRBJ2-3, with 10 bases aligning to TRBD2. The CDR3 covers 13 residues. Trimming cost V 7 bases and J 7 bases; bases outside gene matches: 5. Germline CDR1 and CDR2: LGHDT and YNNKEL (reference sequence). The CDR3 spells CASKTSGVNTQYF. As DNA, the CDR3 is TGTGCCAGCAAAACTAGCGGGGTAAATACGCAGTATTTT.